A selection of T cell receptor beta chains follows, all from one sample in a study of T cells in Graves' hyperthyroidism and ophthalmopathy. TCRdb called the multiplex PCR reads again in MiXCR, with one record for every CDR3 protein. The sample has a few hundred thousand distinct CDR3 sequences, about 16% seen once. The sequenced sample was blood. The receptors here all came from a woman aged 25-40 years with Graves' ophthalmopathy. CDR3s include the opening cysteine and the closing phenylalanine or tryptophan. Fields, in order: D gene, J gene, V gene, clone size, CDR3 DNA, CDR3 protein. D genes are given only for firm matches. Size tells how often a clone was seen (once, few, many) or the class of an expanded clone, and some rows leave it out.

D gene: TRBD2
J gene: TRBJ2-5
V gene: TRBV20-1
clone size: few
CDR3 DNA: TGCAGTGCTCAGAAACGTGGACTAGCGCCCGAGACCCAGTACTTC
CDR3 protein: CSAQKRGLAPETQYF

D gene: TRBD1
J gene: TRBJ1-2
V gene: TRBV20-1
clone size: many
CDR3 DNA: TGCAGTGCTAGAGAGGACAGGCATACTAACTATGGCTACACCTTC
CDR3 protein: CSAREDRHTNYGYTF

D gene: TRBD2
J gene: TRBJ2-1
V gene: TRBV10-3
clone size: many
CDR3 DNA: TGTGCCATCAGTGAGTCACTAGCGGGGATGAGCTCCTACAATGAGCAGTTCTTC
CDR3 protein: CAISESLAGMSSYNEQFF

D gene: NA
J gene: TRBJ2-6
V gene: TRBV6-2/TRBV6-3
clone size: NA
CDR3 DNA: TGTGCCAGCAGTTACTATGGCGGGGCTGGGGCCAACGTCCTGACTTTC
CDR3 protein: CASSYYGGAGANVLTF

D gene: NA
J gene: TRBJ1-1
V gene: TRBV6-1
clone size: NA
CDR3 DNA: TGTGCCAGCAGGATCCCCAGGGGTTCAAACACTGAAGCTTTCTTT
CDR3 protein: CASRIPRGSNTEAFF

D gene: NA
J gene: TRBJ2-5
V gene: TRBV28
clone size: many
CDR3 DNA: TGTGCCAGCAGTTTCCCACAGGGTTCGGGGGAGACCCAGTACTTC
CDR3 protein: CASSFPQGSGETQYF

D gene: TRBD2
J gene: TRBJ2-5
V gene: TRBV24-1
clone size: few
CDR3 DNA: TGTGCCACCAGTGATGCTAGCGGGGAATACCAAGAGACCCAGTACTTC
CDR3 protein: CATSDASGEYQETQYF

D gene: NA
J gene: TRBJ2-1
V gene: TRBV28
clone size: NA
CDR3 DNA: TGTGCCAGTAACTTACTTAGCGGCAATGAGCAGTTCTTC
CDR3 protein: CASNLLSGNEQFF

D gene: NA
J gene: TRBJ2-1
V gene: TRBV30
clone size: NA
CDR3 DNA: TGTGCCTGGAGTTCCGTGGCCAGATCCTCCTACAATGAGCAGTTCTTC
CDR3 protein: CAWSSVARSSYNEQFF

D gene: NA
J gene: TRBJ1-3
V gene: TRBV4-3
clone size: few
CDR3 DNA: TGCGCCAGCAGCCAAGATCAGGGGCAGCTAAACACCATATATTTT
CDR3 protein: CASSQDQGQLNTIYF

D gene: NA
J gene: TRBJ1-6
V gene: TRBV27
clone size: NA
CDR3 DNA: TGTGCCAGCAGCCTAATCACAGGGAATTCACCCCTCCACTTT
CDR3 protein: CASSLITGNSPLHF

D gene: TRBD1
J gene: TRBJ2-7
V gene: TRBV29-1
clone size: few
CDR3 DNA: TGCAGCGTTGAAGGGACAGGGGGTTCCTACGAGCAGTACTTC
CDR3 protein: CSVEGTGGSYEQYF

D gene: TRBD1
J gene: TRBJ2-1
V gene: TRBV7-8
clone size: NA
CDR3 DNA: TGTGCCAGCAGGCGGACAGGGGGAAGCTCCTACAATGAGCAGTTCTTC
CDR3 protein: CASRRTGGSSYNEQFF

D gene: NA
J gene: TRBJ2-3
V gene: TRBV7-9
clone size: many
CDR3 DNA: TGTGCCAGCGTGGGACCTAACACAGATACGCAGTATTTT
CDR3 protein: CASVGPNTDTQYF

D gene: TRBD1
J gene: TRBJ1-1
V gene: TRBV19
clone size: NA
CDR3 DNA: TGTGCCAGTAGTGGCCGACAGGGGGCCCCTGGTACTGAAGCTTTCTTT
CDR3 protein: CASSGRQGAPGTEAFF

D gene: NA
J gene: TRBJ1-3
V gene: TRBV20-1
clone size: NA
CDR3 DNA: TGCAGTGCCCCCGACAGGTCTGGAAGCACCATATATTTT
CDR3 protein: CSAPDRSGSTIYF

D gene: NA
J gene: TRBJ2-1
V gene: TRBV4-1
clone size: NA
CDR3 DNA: TGCGCCAGCAGCCAACACAGCGGCCAGGGGGGGCAGTTCTTC
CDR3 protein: CASSQHSGQGGQFF

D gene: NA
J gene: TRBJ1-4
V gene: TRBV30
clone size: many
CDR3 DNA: TGTGCCTGGAGTGGACAGCGTAATGAAAAACTGTTTTTT
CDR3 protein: CAWSGQRNEKLFF

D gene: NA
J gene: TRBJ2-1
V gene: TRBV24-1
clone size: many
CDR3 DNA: TGTGCCACCAGTGACCAATCGAAATCCGGGCCACGTGAAGCCTACAATGAGCAGTTCTTC
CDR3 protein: CATSDQSKSGPREAYNEQFF

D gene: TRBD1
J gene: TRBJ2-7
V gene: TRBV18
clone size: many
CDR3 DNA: TGTGCCAGCAGCCCCCCCGGACAGGGGTTCTACGAGCAGTACTTC
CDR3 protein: CASSPPGQGFYEQYF

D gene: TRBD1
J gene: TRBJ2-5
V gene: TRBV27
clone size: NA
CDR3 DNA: TGTGCCAGCAGTAGGGGGTCGGGACAGTCCTACCAAGAGACCCAGTACTTC
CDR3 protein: CASSRGSGQSYQETQYF

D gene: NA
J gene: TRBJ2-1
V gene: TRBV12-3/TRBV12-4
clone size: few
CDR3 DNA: TGTGCCAGCAGTTTAAGTTCGGGGTCCAATGAGCAGTTCTTC
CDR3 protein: CASSLSSGSNEQFF

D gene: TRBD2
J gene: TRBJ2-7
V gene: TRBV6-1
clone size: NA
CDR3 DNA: TGTGCCACCCTCTCACCAGCGGGAGGGACCTACGAGCAGTACTTC
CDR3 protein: CATLSPAGGTYEQYF

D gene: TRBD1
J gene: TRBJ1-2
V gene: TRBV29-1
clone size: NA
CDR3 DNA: TGCAGCGTGGCATCCGGGACAGAGGGATATGGCTACACCTTC
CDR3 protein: CSVASGTEGYGYTF

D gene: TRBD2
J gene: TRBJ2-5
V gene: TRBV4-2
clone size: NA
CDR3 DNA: TGTGCCAGCAGCCAAGTTATTAGCGGGAGGCGGACCCAGTACTTC
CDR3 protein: CASSQVISGRRTQYF

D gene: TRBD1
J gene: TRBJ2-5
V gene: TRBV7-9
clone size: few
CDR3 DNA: TGTGCCAGCAGCCCCTTGGACAGGGCGAAGTACCAAGAGACCCAGTACTTC
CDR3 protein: CASSPLDRAKYQETQYF

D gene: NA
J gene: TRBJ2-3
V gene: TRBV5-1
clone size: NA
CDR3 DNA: TGCGCCAGCAGCTTGTTGGGGGGAGACAGCCACACAGATACGCAGTATTTT
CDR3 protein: CASSLLGGDSHTDTQYF

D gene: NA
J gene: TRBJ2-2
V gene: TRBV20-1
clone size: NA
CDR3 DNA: TGCAGTGCTAGAGATTATAAGTTGGGCGTGGGGAACACCGGGGAGCTGTTTTTT
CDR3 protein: CSARDYKLGVGNTGELFF

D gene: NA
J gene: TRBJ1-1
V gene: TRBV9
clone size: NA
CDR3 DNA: TGTGCCAGCAGCCTCGGGGGGGGATATGGGAACACTGAAGCTTTCTTT
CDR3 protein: CASSLGGGYGNTEAFF

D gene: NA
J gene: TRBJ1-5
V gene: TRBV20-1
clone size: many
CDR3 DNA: TGCAGTGCTAGTAGGGGCCTTAGCAATCAGCCCCAGCATTTT
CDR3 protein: CSASRGLSNQPQHF

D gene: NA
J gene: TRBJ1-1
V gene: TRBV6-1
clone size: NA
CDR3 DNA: TGTGCCAGCCTTACCTTGGGTTATACTGAAGCTTTCTTT
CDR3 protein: CASLTLGYTEAFF

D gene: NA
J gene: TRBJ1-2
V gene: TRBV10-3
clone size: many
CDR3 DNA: TGTGCCATCAGTGATGTTTCCTACTATGGCTACACCTTC
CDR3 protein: CAISDVSYYGYTF

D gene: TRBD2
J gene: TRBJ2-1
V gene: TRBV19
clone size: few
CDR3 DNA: TGTGCCAGAGGGACTAGCGGGAGTAAGAATGAGCAGTTCTTC
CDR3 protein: CARGTSGSKNEQFF

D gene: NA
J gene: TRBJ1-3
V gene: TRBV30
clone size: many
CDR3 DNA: TGTGCCTGGAGCTCAGGACTGTCTGGAAACACCATATATTTT
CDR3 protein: CAWSSGLSGNTIYF

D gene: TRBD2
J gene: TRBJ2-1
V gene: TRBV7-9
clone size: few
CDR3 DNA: TGTGCCAGCAGCCCGTACGGACTAGGTCCATACAATGAGCAGTTCTTC
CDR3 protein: CASSPYGLGPYNEQFF

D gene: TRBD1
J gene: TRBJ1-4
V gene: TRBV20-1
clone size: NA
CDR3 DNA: TGCAGTGCCATACAGGGGACAGATGAAAAACTGTTTTTT
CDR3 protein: CSAIQGTDEKLFF

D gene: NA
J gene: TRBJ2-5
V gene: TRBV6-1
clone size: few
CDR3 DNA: TGTGCCAGCAGCCGCACGACAGAAGCTACCCAGTACTTC
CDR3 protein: CASSRTTEATQYF

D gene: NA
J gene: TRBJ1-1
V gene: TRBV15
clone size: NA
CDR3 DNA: TGTGCCACCAGCAGAGACAGGATAGAGAACACTGAAGCTTTCTTT
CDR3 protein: CATSRDRIENTEAFF

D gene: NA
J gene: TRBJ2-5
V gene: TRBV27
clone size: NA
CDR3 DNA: TGTGCCAGCAGTTTATTGGGGGGGGCTCGGACCCAGTACTTC
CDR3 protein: CASSLLGGARTQYF

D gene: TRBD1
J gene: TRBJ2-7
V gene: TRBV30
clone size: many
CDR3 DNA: TGTGCCTGGAGGGAAGCGGGACAGGGCTACGAGCAGTACTTC
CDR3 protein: CAWREAGQGYEQYF

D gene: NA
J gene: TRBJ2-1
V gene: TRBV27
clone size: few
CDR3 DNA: TGTGCCAGCAAACTCTTGCGAGCAGGCGAGCAGTTCTTC
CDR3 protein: CASKLLRAGEQFF

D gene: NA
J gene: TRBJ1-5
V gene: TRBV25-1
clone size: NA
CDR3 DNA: TGTGCCAGCAGTGACTCCGGTAATCAGCCCCAGCATTTT
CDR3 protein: CASSDSGNQPQHF

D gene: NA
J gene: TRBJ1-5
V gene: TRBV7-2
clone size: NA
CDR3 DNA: TGTGCCAGCAGCAAGGGACACGATAGCAATCAGCCCCAGCATTTT
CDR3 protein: CASSKGHDSNQPQHF

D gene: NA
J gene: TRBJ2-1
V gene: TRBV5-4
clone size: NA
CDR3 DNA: TGTGCCAGCAGCTCCGACGGCGGATCCTACAATGAGCAGTTCTTC
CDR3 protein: CASSSDGGSYNEQFF

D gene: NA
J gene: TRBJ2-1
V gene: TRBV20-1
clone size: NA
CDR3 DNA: TGCAGTGCTCCGGGGGCGGGCACGGGGAATGAGCAGTTCTTC
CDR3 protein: CSAPGAGTGNEQFF

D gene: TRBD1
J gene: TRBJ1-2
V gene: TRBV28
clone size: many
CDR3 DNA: TGTGCCAGCAGTTTGGGACAGGATGGCTACACCTTC
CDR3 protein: CASSLGQDGYTF

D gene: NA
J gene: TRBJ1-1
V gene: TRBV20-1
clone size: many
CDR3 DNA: TGCAGTGCTAGAACAGGGTTTGGAGCTTTCTTT
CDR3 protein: CSARTGFGAFF

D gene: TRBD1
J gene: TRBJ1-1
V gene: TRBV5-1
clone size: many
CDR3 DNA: TGCGCCAGCAGGTCGGGACAGGGTCTAACTGAAGCTTTCTTT
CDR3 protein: CASRSGQGLTEAFF

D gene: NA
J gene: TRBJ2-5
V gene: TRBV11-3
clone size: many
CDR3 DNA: TGTGCCAGCAGCTTAGAGGGGGGGCCGGAGGAGACCCAGTACTTC
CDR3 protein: CASSLEGGPEETQYF

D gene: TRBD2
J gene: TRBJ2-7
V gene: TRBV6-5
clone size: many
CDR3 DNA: TGTGCCAGCAGTTACTCCCGAGTGGCGGGAGTAGGGAACTACGAGCAGTACTTC
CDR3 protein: CASSYSRVAGVGNYEQYF

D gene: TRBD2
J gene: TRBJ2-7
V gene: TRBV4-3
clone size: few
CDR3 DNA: TGCGCCAGCAGCCAAGAACTAGCGAACCACGAGCAGTACTTC
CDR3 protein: CASSQELANHEQYF

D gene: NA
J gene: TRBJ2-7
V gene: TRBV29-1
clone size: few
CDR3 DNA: TGCAGCTTCCAATCCGGGACCGAGTACGAGCAGTACTTC
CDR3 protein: CSFQSGTEYEQYF

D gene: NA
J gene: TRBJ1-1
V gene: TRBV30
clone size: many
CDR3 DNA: TGTGCCTGGAAACTTCCAGCGGAGAACACTGAAGCTTTCTTT
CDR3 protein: CAWKLPAENTEAFF

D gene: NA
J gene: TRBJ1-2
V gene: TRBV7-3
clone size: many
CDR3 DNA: TGTGCCAGCACCGTTTCCCCGGGGGATGGCTACACCTTC
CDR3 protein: CASTVSPGDGYTF

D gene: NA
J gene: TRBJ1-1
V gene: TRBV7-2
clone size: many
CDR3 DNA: TGTGCCAGCAGCGCCAGGTCAAGGAACACTGAAGCTTTCTTT
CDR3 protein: CASSARSRNTEAFF